This T cell receptor beta chain was found in a study of shared clonotypes between healthy human individuals. Findings and caveats of the study: In contrast to clonotypes shared by all four donors, non-shared clonotypes had lower generation probabilities.

Some clones are missing from TCRdb's copy, which holds only in-frame ones; the method was immunoSEQ multiplex PCR. The sample consists of about 2 million clones, around 95% of them appearing once. This clone was observed a single time. Antigen: not known. The sample consisted of naive CD4+ T cells sorted from blood. Stated subset: CD45RA+ positively selected. The source is a man younger than 35 in good health.

CDR3 amino acids: CASSQEVGGGGYTF. As DNA, the CDR3 is TGCGCCAGCAGCCAGGAAGTTGGGGGTGGTGGCTACACCTTC. This rearrangement joins TRBV4-3 to TRBJ1-2; the D gene is possibly TRBD1 (5 bases). This CDR3 region has 14 residues. V was shortened by 3 bases and J by 7 bases, with 15 bases between the two germline ends. Per the germline V gene, CDR1 is LGHNA and CDR2 is YSLEER.